This TCR beta chain comes out of a study of CD8+ T cells in alopecia areata. Study-wide results and caveats: Across lesional scalp, and particularly alopecia totalis/universalis, clonality surpassed that of normal scalp.

Peripheral blood, together with lesional scalp punch biopsies, was collected from alopecia areata patients. From germline, CDR1 is MNHEY and CDR2 SVGAGI. This CDR3 comprises 14 residues. Trimming took off 2 bases at V and 4 bases at J, with 8 bases between the two ends. In regard to this clone: Its antigen is as yet unknown.

Sequencing relied on a cDNA template that was reverse transcribed from extracted RNA. The assay was immunoSEQ multiplex PCR, and TCRdb's table has in-frame clones only and misses some. The sample carries several thousand clones, roughly 55% recorded once. J is TRBJ2-2 and V is TRBV6-5; a possible D gene is TRBD1 (6 bases). This TCR came from a human donor with alopecia areata. The sequences come from skin, collected at week 0. This chain's CDR3 is CASSYQGPTGELFF. CDR3 DNA: TGTGCCAGCAGTTACCAGGGGCCCACCGGGGAGCTGTTTTTT.